This is a list of T cell receptor beta chains from one sample in a study of beta chain features in type 1 diabetes. Some clones are missing from TCRdb's copy, which holds only in-frame ones; the method was immunoSEQ multiplex PCR. Among 900,000 or so clones listed, 17% were seen once. The sample taken for sequencing was naive CD4+ T cells from blood. The receptors shown here come from a woman aged 18-29 years in good health. Both conserved end residues are part of each CDR3. D genes are given only for firm matches.

d_call | v_call | cdr3_aa
TRBD1 | TRBV5-6 | CASSTGGTGGLSMNTEAFF
. | TRBV28 | CASSSSIGDTQYF
. | TRBV5-5 | CASGVSGRENTEAFF
TRBD1 | TRBV7-9 | CASSPGGQGFIQYF
. | TRBV5-4 | CASSFTSIDEQFF
. | TRBV28 | CASRLGKAPQHF
. | TRBV27 | CASSRGSAYNEQFF
. | TRBV5-6 | CASSLGPGENIQYF
. | TRBV28 | CASSNSGHKNTEAFF
TRBD2 | TRBV4-3 | CASSYEARTSGPSSTDTQYF
TRBD2 | TRBV7-2 | CASSLFPTGGPETQYF
TRBD2 | TRBV28 | CASVTSGSLAYNEQFF
TRBD2 | TRBV7-9 | CASSPTSGSRDTQYF
TRBD1 | TRBV29-1 | CSVVIGDSSHMRNEQFF
TRBD2 | TRBV28 | CASSPGAWLAGRPETQYF
. | TRBV7-2 | CASSLMGGFYNEQFF
TRBD2 | TRBV15 | CATSRDRASGSYNEQFF
TRBD2 | TRBV6-5 | CASTQFGGETQYF
. | TRBV18 | CASSPLQRHEQFF
. | TRBV6-5 | CASSYRGNTEAFF
. | TRBV7-9 | CASSGPIRGGEKLFF
. | TRBV7-3 | CASSLQGGTQYF
. | TRBV11-2 | CASSLARGTIIEQYF
. | TRBV2 | CASSQGGGEQFF
TRBD1 | TRBV10-3 | CAIRKGQGETQYF
. | TRBV28 | CASSSPGQSNTGELLF
. | TRBV2 | CASSVIAAGGELFF
. | TRBV7-2 | CASSLVWGPGELFF
TRBD2 | TRBV28 | CASSPPGSGIPEQFF
TRBD1 | TRBV11-3 | CASSLAGDRGGRETQYF
TRBD2 | TRBV5-1 | CASSRTSGRAYEQYF
. | TRBV2 | CASSEEGSYNEQFF
TRBD2 | TRBV7-8 | CASSYRGGPYEQFF
TRBD1 | TRBV28 | CASRPPYLGGFENTEAFF
. | TRBV7-3 | CASSPQGGSYNEQFF
TRBD2 | TRBV7-2 | CASSTRGSGSFETQYF
TRBD2 | TRBV27 | CASSRTSGIGEQYF